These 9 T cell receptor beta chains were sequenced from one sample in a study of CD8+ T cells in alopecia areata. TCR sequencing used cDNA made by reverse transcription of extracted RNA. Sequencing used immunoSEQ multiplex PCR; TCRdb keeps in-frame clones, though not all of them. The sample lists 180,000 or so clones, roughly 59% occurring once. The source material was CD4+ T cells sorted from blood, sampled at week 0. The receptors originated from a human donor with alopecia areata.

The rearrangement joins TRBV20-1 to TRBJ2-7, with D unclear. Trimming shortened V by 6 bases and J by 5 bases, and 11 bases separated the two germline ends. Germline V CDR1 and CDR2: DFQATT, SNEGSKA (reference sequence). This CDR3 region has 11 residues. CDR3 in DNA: TGCAGTGCCACAAAAAGACACGAGCAGTACTTC. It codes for CSATKRHEQYF.

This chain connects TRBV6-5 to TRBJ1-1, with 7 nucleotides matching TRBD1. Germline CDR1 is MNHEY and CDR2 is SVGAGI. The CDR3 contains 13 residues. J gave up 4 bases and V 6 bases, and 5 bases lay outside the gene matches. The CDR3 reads CASRRTGLTEAFF. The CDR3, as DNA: TGTGCCAGCAGGAGGACAGGCCTCACTGAAGCTTTCTTT.

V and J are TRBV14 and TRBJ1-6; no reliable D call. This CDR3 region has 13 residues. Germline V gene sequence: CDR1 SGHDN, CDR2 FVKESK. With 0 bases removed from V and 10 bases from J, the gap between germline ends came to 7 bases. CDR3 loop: CASSQESSSPLHF. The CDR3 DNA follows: TGTGCCAGCAGCCAAGAGTCTTCGTCACCCCTCCACTTT.

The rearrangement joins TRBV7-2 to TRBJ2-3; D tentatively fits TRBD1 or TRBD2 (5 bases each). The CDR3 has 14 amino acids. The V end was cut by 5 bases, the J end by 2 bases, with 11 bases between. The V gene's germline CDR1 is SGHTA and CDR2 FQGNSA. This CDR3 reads CASSRDRVTDTQYF. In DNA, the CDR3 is TGTGCCAGCAGCCGGGACCGGGTCACAGATACGCAGTATTTT.

Written as DNA, the CDR3 is TGTGCCAGCAGCTTAACGTCGAAATACGAGCAGTACTTC. Its protein product is CASSLTSKYEQYF. V and J are TRBV7-3 and TRBJ2-7; the D is unclear. V was pared by 0 bases and J by 4 bases, with 7 bases between. Germline assignment: CDR1 SGHTA and CDR2 FQGTGA. This CDR3 comprises 13 residues.

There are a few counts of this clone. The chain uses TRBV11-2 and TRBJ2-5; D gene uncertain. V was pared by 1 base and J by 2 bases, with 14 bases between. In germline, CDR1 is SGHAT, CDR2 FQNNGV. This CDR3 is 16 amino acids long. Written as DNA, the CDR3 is TGTGCCAGCAGCTTAGTCAAGACCCAGCTGCAAGAGACCCAGTACTTC. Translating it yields CASSLVKTQLQETQYF.

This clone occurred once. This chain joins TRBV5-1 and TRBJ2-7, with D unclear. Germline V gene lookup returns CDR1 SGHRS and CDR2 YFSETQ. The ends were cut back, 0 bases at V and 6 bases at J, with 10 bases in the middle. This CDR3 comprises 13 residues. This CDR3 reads CASSLVSFTEQYF. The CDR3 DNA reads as TGCGCCAGCAGCTTGGTGAGCTTTACCGAGCAGTACTTC.

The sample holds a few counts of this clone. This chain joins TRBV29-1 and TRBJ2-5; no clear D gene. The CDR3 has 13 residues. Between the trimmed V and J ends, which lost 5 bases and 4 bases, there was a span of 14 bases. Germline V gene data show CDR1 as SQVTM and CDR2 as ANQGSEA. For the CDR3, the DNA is TGCAGCGTTCTGCAGGTTATCGGAGAGACCCAGTACTTC. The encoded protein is CSVLQVIGETQYF.

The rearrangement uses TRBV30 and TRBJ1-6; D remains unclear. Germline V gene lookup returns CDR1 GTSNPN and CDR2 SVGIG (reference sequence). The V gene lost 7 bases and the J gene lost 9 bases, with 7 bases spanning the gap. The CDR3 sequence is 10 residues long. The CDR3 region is CALETSPLHF. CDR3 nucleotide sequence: TGTGCCTTGGAGACTTCACCCCTCCACTTT.